The present T cell receptor beta chain was sequenced within a study of metastatic and nonmetastatic thyroid tumors. Whole-study results and caveats: According to reports, the diversity of TCR beta was significantly higher in malignant thyroid tumors than in benign nodules, and this held in both blood and tumor samples.

CDR3 length equals 13 residues. Germline CDR1 reads SGHTA; CDR2 reads FQGNSA. The V gene lost 5 bases and the J gene lost 3 bases, with 11 bases spanning the gap. Original analysis: Variation in CDR3 across clinicopathological groups served as the basis for constructing a distant-metastasis classifier in papillary thyroid cancer. Through MiXCR, TCRdb re-clonotyped the PCR reads. These V and J calls rely on TCRdb rather than the paper's analysis. The sample yields almost 70,000 clones, around 14% seen once. Before thyroid surgery, none of the patients had received any treatment. Regarding this clone: Its antigen is as yet unknown.

The J gene is TRBJ2-7, the V gene TRBV7-2, with a weak D call TRBD2 (5 bases). Sequencing used blood. This clonotype was obtained from a male donor with papillary thyroid cancer or a benign thyroid nodule (not recorded which). Some clones in this sample may be carry-over from other donors' samples. As DNA, the CDR3 is TGTGCCAGCAGCCGTGACGGGGACTACGAGCAGTACTTC. This codes for CASSRDGDYEQYF.